This TCR beta chain was sequenced during a study of cytomegalovirus exposure and HLA in healthy donors. General study results and limits: Fewer N-insertions than the approximately 700-donor mean were reportedly shown by an Asian-associated ancestry cluster in a later analysis. In most subjects, TCR beta sequences reportedly gave accurate predictions of HLA-A and HLA-B alleles. Productive status was seen about 87% or about 30% of the time for most TCR beta V segments in an earlier analysis.

Germline loops: CDR1 SEHNR, CDR2 FQNEAQ (reference sequence). The CDR3 consists of 16 residues. V lost 5 bases, J lost 7 bases, and 9 bases stayed unmatched. Remarks on this clone: Its antigen is not identified. Other DNA sequences in the same sample also yield this CDR3.

This PCR relied on a set of 60 Vbeta primers and 13 Jbeta primers. The repertoire was sequenced with immunoSEQ multiplex PCR; TCRdb's copy has only in-frame clones and lacks some. This sample has about 160,000 clones, with more than 70% found just once. V and J are TRBV7-9 and TRBJ1-6; TRBD1 matches at 9 bases. Sequencing used PBMCs. This clonotype was sampled from a male donor in good health and CMV-seropositive. As DNA, the CDR3 is TGTGCCAGCAGCCTCACCCCCGGGACAGGGAATTCACCCCTCCACTTT. It is translated as CASSLTPGTGNSPLHF.